This T cell receptor (beta chain) came from a study of T cells in Graves' hyperthyroidism and ophthalmopathy. Germline values: CDR1 DFQATT, CDR2 SNEGSKA (reference sequence). V lost 6 bases and J lost 5, with 13 bases in between. This CDR3 is 13 amino acids long. Study findings and constraints: Blood also carried most thyroid clonotypes expanded above 0.001.

RNA transcripts gave rise to amplified TCR beta CDR3 regions. The primer set for the first-round RT-PCR of the TCR CDR3 was HTBI. TCRdb independently ran MiXCR on the multiplex PCR reads; one entry per CDR3 protein. The sample records nearly 600,000 distinct CDR3 sequences, roughly 13% being singletons. A note on this clonotype: Its matching antigen is unknown.

The clonotype was recovered from a woman aged 25 to 39 with Graves' hyperthyroidism that later progressed to Graves' ophthalmopathy. Sample: blood. This sequence joins TRBV20-1 and TRBJ2-2; D gene uncertain. CDR3 amino acids: CSAPGVGTGELFF. CDR3 nucleotide sequence: TGCAGTGCCCCTGGGGTGGGAACCGGGGAGCTGTTTTTT.